This T cell receptor (beta chain) was captured in a study of T-cell reconstitution after alpha-beta-depleted transplantation in children. This sample's TCRbeta library carried unique molecular identifier barcodes. TCRdb passed the PCR reads through MiXCR, listing each CDR3 protein once. The sample holds hundreds of thousands of distinct CDR3 sequences, 13% seen once. Of note for this clonotype: The target antigen is unknown.

Notes on the study in general: The study reportedly traced alpha-beta T cells about two months after transplant to several hundred expanded graft clones. From newly produced T cells came most of the T-cell counts and diversity one year after transplant. The study traced high day-60 TCRbeta diversity in some patients to surviving recipient T cells and thymic progenitors.

This specimen was PBMCs, mostly from graft donor cells, taken 360 days after TCRalphabeta/CD19-depleted stem cell transplant. The receptor comes from a male patient under 18 who had a stem cell transplant for acute myeloid leukemia, so the T cells may come from the graft donor.

The CDR3: CSVESSGNYNEQFF. CDR3 sequence (DNA): TGCAGCGTTGAATCCAGCGGGAATTACAATGAGCAGTTCTTC. The chain is built from TRBV29-1 and TRBJ2-1, with 7 nucleotides matching TRBD2. This CDR3 has 14 residues. V gave up 2 bases and J gave up 4 bases; unmatched junction bases: 5. Germline V gene data show CDR1 as SQVTM and CDR2 as ANQGSEA.